This T cell receptor beta chain was documented in a study of cytomegalovirus exposure and HLA in healthy donors. General study points: In a later analysis, across HLA loci, associated TCR counts were highest for DRB1, lowest for HLA-C.

As to this clone: Antigen: not known.

The PCR used 60 Vbeta and 13 Jbeta primers. TCRdb's copy holds only in-frame clones and misses some; the assay was immunoSEQ multiplex PCR. The sample lists about 180,000 clones; around three quarters were seen once. Trimming took 6 bases from V and 2 from J; bases not matched to a gene: 6. The germline V gene encodes CDR1 SNHLY and CDR2 FYNNEI. The CDR3 runs to 14 residues. The sequenced sample was PBMCs. The chain is built from TRBV2 and TRBJ2-7; TRBD2 matches at 8 bases. The receptor comes from a woman aged 25 to 45 in good health and CMV-seronegative. The CDR3 reads CASRGTSGAYEQYF. The CDR3 region has the DNA TGTGCCAGCAGAGGTACTAGCGGCGCCTACGAGCAGTACTTC.